The 31 T cell receptor beta chains below were found in one sample sequenced in a study of cytomegalovirus exposure and HLA in healthy donors. The PCR used 60 Vbeta and 13 Jbeta primers. The assay was immunoSEQ multiplex PCR, and TCRdb's table has in-frame clones only and misses some. Seen here are tens of thousands of clones, 65% to 80% observed once, and the top ten hold roughly 16%. The specimen was PBMCs. Receptors originate from a woman between 50 and 59 years old in good health and CMV-seropositive.

In its sample, this clone was seen a few times. The chain recombines TRBV7-8 with TRBJ2-3, with 7 nucleotides matching TRBD2. This CDR3 has 17 residues. Germline V gene lookup returns CDR1 SGHVS and CDR2 FQNEAQ. The junction had 17 bases not matched to a gene; V was cut back by 5 bases and J by 6 bases. Here the CDR3 reads CASSPTTLLAPRDTQYF. In DNA form, the CDR3 reads TGTGCCAGCAGCCCGACTACGCTACTAGCGCCCCGGGATACGCAGTATTTT.

In its sample, this clone was seen a few times. An end of the junction differs from the germline gene, which may be a read error. The chain has TRBV7-7 and TRBJ2-1, with 13 bases fitting TRBD2. Germline loops: CDR1 SSHAT, CDR2 FNYEAQ (reference sequence). The CDR3 has 17 amino acids. CDR3 DNA: TGTGCTAGCAGCCGAACCACTAGCGGGAGGGCCTACAATGAGCAGTTCTTC. Translation gives CASSRTTSGRAYNEQFF.

The chain couples TRBV28 to TRBJ2-3; 9 bases are a match to TRBD1. J gave up 1 base and V 5 bases, and 7 bases lay outside the gene matches. Germline CDR1 reads MDHEN; CDR2 reads SYDVKM. This CDR3 has 16 amino acids. The CDR3 reads CASSLVRTGGTDTQYF. Written as DNA, the CDR3 is TGTGCCAGCAGTCTGGTGAGGACAGGGGGCACAGATACGCAGTATTTT. The whole variable domain, filled in from reference TRBV28 and TRBJ2-3, reads DVKVTQSSRYLVKRTGEKVFLECVQDMDHENMFWYRQDPGLGLRLIYFSYDVKMKEKGDIPEGYSVSREKKERFSLILESASTNQTSMYLCASSLVRTGGTDTQYFGPGTRLTVL.

The count of this clone is one. This sequence joins TRBV19 and TRBJ2-7, with D possibly being TRBD2 (6 bases). CDR3 size: 13 residues. The V and J ends lost 6 bases and 7 bases respectively, with 16 bases between them. Germline V lookup: CDR1 LNHDA, CDR2 SQIVND (reference sequence). DNA for the CDR3: TGTGCCAGTAGCCCCGGGACTCCCTGGGAGCAGTACTTC. Amino acid sequence: CASSPGTPWEQYF.

There are a few counts of this clone. The chain is built from TRBV13 and TRBJ2-7; TRBD1 matches at 10 bases. V dropped 1 base and J dropped 5; count of bases not matched to a gene: 5. The CDR3 loop spans 15 amino acids. Per the germline V gene, CDR1 is PRHDT and CDR2 is FYEKMQ (reference sequence). The CDR3 sequence: CASSLAGTGVNEQYF. The CDR3 nucleotides read TGTGCCAGCAGCTTAGCCGGGACAGGGGTGAACGAGCAGTACTTC.

This chain joins TRBV5-6 and TRBJ1-5; 9 bases match TRBD1. The CDR3 sequence is 16 residues long. Per germline, CDR1 SGHDT and CDR2 YYEEEE. Losses at the gene ends were 3 bases for V and 1 base for J; bases not matched to a gene: 5. This CDR3 reads CASSSRTGASNQPQHF. CDR3 coding DNA: TGTGCCAGCAGCTCAAGGACAGGGGCAAGCAATCAGCCCCAGCATTTT. Full variable domain (remainder filled in from reference TRBV5-6 and TRBJ1-5): DAGVTQSPTHLIKTRGQQVTLRCSPKSGHDTVSWYQQALGQGPQFIFQYYEEEERQRGNFPDRFSGHQFPNYSSELNVNALLLGDSALYLCASSSRTGASNQPQHFGDGTRLSIL.

The chain has TRBV28 and TRBJ1-1, with a possible D match to TRBD1 (5 bases). Deletions cut 2 bases from V and 1 base from J, with 14 bases between. CDR1 and CDR2 from the germline V gene are MDHEN and SYDVKM. There are 16 residues in the CDR3. CDR3 loop: CASSLIDSSPNTEAFF. The CDR3 DNA sequence: TGTGCCAGCAGTTTAATTGACAGCTCCCCGAACACTGAAGCTTTCTTT.

Turning to this clone: This sample includes further DNA sequences coding for the same CDR3. The V gene is TRBV5-5, the J gene TRBJ2-3; a weak D match, TRBD2 (5 bases). Trimming shortened V by 3 bases and J by 3 bases, and 14 bases separated the two germline ends. The CDR3 spans 15 residues. Germline values: CDR1 SGHKS, CDR2 YYEKEE (reference sequence). The CDR3: CASSSGGRVTDTQYF. In DNA, the CDR3 is TGTGCCAGCAGCTCAGGAGGCCGGGTGACAGATACGCAGTATTTT.

This clone occurred once. The chain is built from TRBV7-3 and TRBJ2-3, with D perhaps TRBD1 (6 bases). The CDR3 totals 15 residues. CDR1 and CDR2 (germline): SGHTA, FQGTGA. Trimming removed 0 bases at V and 3 bases at J, with 10 bases between. This CDR3 is CASSLTLQGTDTQYF. In DNA form, the CDR3 reads TGTGCCAGCAGCTTAACCCTACAGGGAACAGATACGCAGTATTTT.

The gene calls are TRBV7-9 and TRBJ1-4; 9 bases map to TRBD1. The ends lost 5 bases at V and 8 bases at J; junction bases unmatched: 9. Germline lookup yields CDR1 SEHNR and CDR2 FQNEAQ (reference sequence). CDR3 size: 15 residues. The CDR3 loop reads CASSQMTGGGEKLFF. CDR3 DNA sequence: TGTGCCAGCAGCCAGATGACAGGGGGAGGGGAAAAACTGTTTTTT.

In this sample, this clone turned up once. The chain combines TRBV19 with TRBJ1-2, with 7 bases lining up with TRBD1. The germline CDR1 and CDR2 sequences are LNHDA and SQIVND (reference sequence). CDR3 length: 13 amino acids. V dropped 9 bases and J dropped 6; count of bases not matched to a gene: 10. The CDR3 loop is CASRTGPTNGYTF. The DNA for the CDR3 is TGTGCCAGCCGGACAGGACCAACCAATGGCTACACCTTC.

The V call is TRBV9, the J call TRBJ2-1; 8 nucleotides match TRBD2. Germline assignment: CDR1 SGDLS and CDR2 YYNGEE. V was pared by 6 bases and J by 6 bases, with 11 bases of the junction left unmatched. CDR3 size: 15 residues. The CDR3 spells CASNLGGAAFNEQFF. CDR3 coding DNA: TGTGCCAGCAACCTCGGGGGGGCAGCTTTCAATGAGCAGTTCTTC.

The V gene is TRBV7-8, the J gene TRBJ1-1, with a weak D call TRBD1 (5 bases). This CDR3 has 18 amino acids. V shed 0 bases and J shed 1 base, with 18 bases lying between them. Germline V CDR1 and CDR2: SGHVS, FQNEAQ. CDR3 loop: CASSLAQGKQATNTEAFF. The CDR3 DNA is TGTGCCAGCAGCTTAGCCCAAGGGAAACAGGCGACGAACACTGAAGCTTTCTTT.

The chain uses TRBV27 and TRBJ2-3, with D hard to call. Germline lookup yields CDR1 MNHEY and CDR2 SMNVEV (reference sequence). The CDR3 loop spans 12 amino acids. The germline V and J ends were trimmed by 2 bases and 3 bases, with 3 bases remaining between them. This chain's CDR3 is CASSLRTDTQYF. The DNA for the CDR3 is TGTGCCAGCAGTTTACGGACAGATACGCAGTATTTT.

The genes are TRBV29-1 and TRBJ2-7; possible D gene TRBD1, 6 bases. The CDR3 contains 13 residues. With 7 bases removed from V and 5 bases from J, the gap between germline ends came to 18 bases. The germline gives CDR1 SQVTM, CDR2 ANQGSEA. For the CDR3, the DNA is TGCAGCGGCCCTCTCACAGGGATCGACGAGCAGTACTTC. It is translated as CSGPLTGIDEQYF.

CDR3 residues: CASSQESGSGVSNSPLHF. For the CDR3, the DNA is TGCGCCAGCAGCCAAGAATCCGGCTCGGGGGTTAGTAATTCACCCCTCCACTTT. J is TRBJ1-6 and V is TRBV4-1; D perhaps matches TRBD1 (5 bases). This CDR3 comprises 18 residues. CDR1 and CDR2 from the germline V gene are MGHRA and YSYEKL. The V and J ends lost 0 bases and 6 bases respectively, with 18 bases between them.

The CDR3 spells CSVAAVITDTQYF. The CDR3 nucleotides read TGCAGCGTTGCGGCGGTAATCACAGATACGCAGTATTTT. V and J are TRBV29-1 and TRBJ2-3, with D unresolved. The CDR3 is 13 residues long. Trimming cost V 4 bases and J 2 bases, with 10 bases left between them. Germline V gene sequence: CDR1 SQVTM, CDR2 ANQGSEA.

This clone was found a few times. The chain is built from TRBV28 and TRBJ2-1; D is undetermined. The germline V gene has CDR1 MDHEN and CDR2 SYDVKM. V was trimmed by 2 bases and J by 4 bases, leaving 3 bases between them. The CDR3 is 12 amino acids. CDR3 loop: CASSLEYNEQFF. CDR3 coding DNA: TGTGCCAGCAGTTTAGAGTACAATGAGCAGTTCTTC. The complete variable domain, with remaining parts taken from reference TRBV28 and TRBJ2-1, reads DVKVTQSSRYLVKRTGEKVFLECVQDMDHENMFWYRQDPGLGLRLIYFSYDVKMKEKGDIPEGYSVSREKKERFSLILESASTNQTSMYLCASSLEYNEQFFGPGTRLTVL.

This chain uses TRBV9 with TRBJ1-6; the D is unclear. The V gene lost 1 base and the J gene lost 5 bases, with 7 bases spanning the gap. Per germline, CDR1 SGDLS and CDR2 YYNGEE. CDR3 length equals 14 residues. CDR3 amino acids: CASSVQTDNSPLHF. CDR3 sequence (DNA): TGTGCCAGCAGCGTACAAACAGATAATTCACCCCTCCACTTT.

The CDR3 sequence is CASSYSRATNEKLFF. In DNA form, the CDR3 reads TGTGCCAGCAGTTACTCGCGAGCAACTAATGAAAAACTGTTTTTT. The genes are TRBV6-6 and TRBJ1-4; no firm D call. The CDR3 sequence is 15 residues long. The V and J ends lost 0 bases and 0 bases respectively, with 5 bases between them. Germline CDR1 and CDR2: MNHNY and SVGAGI (reference sequence).

The genes are TRBV30 and TRBJ2-1; TRBD2 agrees at 9 bases. Per the germline V gene, CDR1 is GTSNPN and CDR2 is SVGIG (reference sequence). This CDR3 region has 14 residues. V lost 7 bases and J lost 9; bases outside the gene matches: 13. CDR3: CAYAGTSWRGEQFF. CDR3 coding DNA: TGTGCCTACGCGGGGACTAGCTGGAGGGGTGAGCAGTTCTTC.

This clone was detected once. This rearrangement joins TRBV6-1 to TRBJ1-2, with 10 bases that match TRBD1. This CDR3 comprises 14 residues. V was pared by 6 bases and J by 3 bases, with 4 bases of the junction left unmatched. From germline, CDR1 is MNHNS and CDR2 SASEGT. CDR3 protein: CASRRTGGYYGYTF. CDR3 coding DNA: TGTGCCAGCAGACGGACAGGGGGATACTATGGCTACACCTTC.

The CDR3 sequence: CASSQRTGEMFREQYF. CDR3 nucleotide sequence: TGTGCCAGCAGTCAACGGACAGGCGAGATGTTTCGGGAGCAGTACTTC. The chain joins TRBV27 to TRBJ2-7; 7 bases align to TRBD1. Germline trimming cut 5 bases from V and 7 bases from J; bases unmatched to any gene: 17. Germline CDR1 is MNHEY and CDR2 is SMNVEV (reference sequence). The CDR3 is 16 amino acids.

This clone showed up just a few times. The genes are TRBV4-2 and TRBJ2-2; D is undetermined. V lost 0 bases and J lost 4, with 12 bases in between. CDR1 is LGHNA, CDR2 YNFKEQ, per germline. The CDR3 extends over 16 amino acids. The CDR3 sequence: CASSQDHRSPTGELFF. The CDR3 nucleotides are TGTGCCAGCAGCCAAGATCACCGGTCCCCCACCGGGGAGCTGTTTTTT.

The rearrangement uses TRBV27 and TRBJ2-1, with D possibly being TRBD2 (5 bases). The CDR3 contains 12 residues. Per the germline V gene, CDR1 is MNHEY and CDR2 is SMNVEV (reference sequence). V shed 3 bases and J shed 11 bases, with 11 bases lying between them. CDR3 in amino acids: CASSLTSGKQFF. DNA for the CDR3: TGTGCCAGCAGTTTGACCAGCGGAAAGCAGTTCTTC.

The V gene is TRBV30, the J gene TRBJ2-2; possibly TRBD2 for D (6 bases). The germline V gene has CDR1 GTSNPN and CDR2 SVGIG (reference sequence). The CDR3 covers 15 residues. Trimming took off 2 bases at V and 5 bases at J, with 15 bases between the two ends. CDR3 nucleotide sequence: TGTGCCTGGAGTAGGGCGGGGCCTGGGACCGGGGAGCTGTTTTTT. The encoded protein is CAWSRAGPGTGELFF.

This clone was counted a few times. The chain combines TRBV5-4 with TRBJ2-7, with D perhaps matching TRBD2 (5 bases). V was cut by 2 bases and J by 2 bases, with 11 bases left in between. The CDR3 totals 14 residues. Germline loops: CDR1 SGHNT, CDR2 YYREEE (reference sequence). The CDR3 nucleotides read TGTGCCAGCAGCTTATGGGAGTCGGCCTACGAGCAGTACTTC. It specifies CASSLWESAYEQYF.

This clone was detected once. The chain couples TRBV4-1 to TRBJ2-7; D possibly corresponds to TRBD1 (6 bases). V gave up 6 bases and J gave up 2 bases, with 11 bases separating them. This CDR3 spans 13 amino acids. Germline V gene lookup returns CDR1 MGHRA and CDR2 YSYEKL. CDR3 DNA: TGCGCCAGCAGACCAGAGGGGGCCTACGAGCAGTACTTC. This translates into CASRPEGAYEQYF.

V is TRBV28 and J is TRBJ1-2; no clear D. The CDR3 is 13 residues long. Germline V lookup: CDR1 MDHEN, CDR2 SYDVKM. The V gene lost 4 bases and the J gene lost 1 base, with 7 bases spanning the gap. This CDR3 reads CASSSGFNYGYTF. As DNA, the CDR3 is TGTGCCAGCAGTTCCGGTTTTAACTATGGCTACACCTTC.

The J gene is TRBJ2-3, the V gene TRBV5-1; 7 bases are shared with TRBD1. Germline CDR1 and CDR2: SGHRS and YFSETQ. This CDR3 comprises 16 residues. V was pared by 2 bases and J by 2 bases, with 8 bases of the junction left unmatched. Written as DNA, the CDR3 is TGCGCCAGCAGCTTAGGGGGACAGATAGTCACAGATACGCAGTATTTT. Its translation: CASSLGGQIVTDTQYF. The full variable domain, completed using reference TRBV5-1 and TRBJ2-3, is KAGVTQTPRYLIKTRGQQVTLSCSPISGHRSVSWYQQTPGQGLQFLFEYFSETQRNKGNFPGRFSGRQFSNSRSEMNVSTLELGDSALYLCASSLGGQIVTDTQYFGPGTRLTVL.

This clone was counted only a few times. The gene calls are TRBV11-2 and TRBJ2-4; D is perhaps TRBD1 (5 bases). From germline, CDR1 is SGHAT and CDR2 FQNNGV. This CDR3 contains 14 residues. V dropped 1 base and J dropped 5 bases, with 9 bases sitting between them. CDR3 protein: CASSLARAQNIQYF. The CDR3, as DNA: TGTGCCAGCAGCTTAGCCAGGGCTCAAAACATTCAGTACTTC.